Listed below are T cell receptor beta chains from one sample, sequenced in a study of blood T cell repertoires in COVID-19. Some clones are missing from TCRdb's copy, which holds only in-frame ones; the method was immunoSEQ multiplex PCR. The sample has around 150,000 clones, approximately 85% seen once. The sample taken for sequencing was PBMCs or T cells enriched from blood (not recorded which). The receptors were sampled from a woman aged 45 to 65 with acute COVID-19. The CDR3 runs from the conserved cysteine through the conserved F or W. D genes are given only for firm matches. Size tells how often a clone was seen (once, few, many) or the class of an expanded clone, and some rows leave it out.

d_call clone_size j_call v_call cdr3_aa cdr3_nt
- - TRBJ1-4 TRBV7-2 CASSLGGRALANEKLFF TGTGCCAGCAGCTTAGGGGGCAGGGCGTTAGCTAATGAAAAACTGTTTTTT
- - TRBJ1-1 TRBV19 CASSYDWEGAEAFF TGTGCCAGTAGTTATGATTGGGAGGGTGCTGAAGCTTTCTTT
TRBD2 - TRBJ2-1 TRBV5-1 CASRNPGTSGIVSYNEQFF TGCGCCAGCAGGAATCCGGGGACTAGCGGGATTGTCTCCTACAATGAGCAGTTCTTC
TRBD1 once TRBJ1-5 TRBV5-1 CASSLEGQINQPQHF TGCGCCAGCAGCTTGGAGGGACAGATCAATCAGCCCCAGCATTTT
TRBD1 - TRBJ1-6 TRBV11-2 CASSLSWDRGSPLHF TGTGCCAGCAGCTTATCGTGGGACAGGGGCTCACCCCTCCACTTT
- once TRBJ1-1 TRBV11-3 CASSLDTARAEAFF TGTGCCAGCAGCTTAGATACGGCCAGGGCTGAAGCTTTCTTT
TRBD1 - TRBJ1-6 TRBV9 CASSGGQGNFRSSPLHF TGTGCCAGCAGCGGCGGACAGGGAAATTTTAGAAGTTCACCCCTCCACTTT
TRBD1 - TRBJ2-1 TRBV7-9 CASSDGDRGFSNEQFF TGTGCCAGCAGCGACGGGGACAGGGGGTTTTCTAATGAGCAGTTCTTC
- - TRBJ1-2 TRBV3-1/TRBV3-2 CASSQARAGNYGYTF TGTGCCAGCAGCCAAGCGAGGGCTGGGAACTATGGCTACACCTTC
- few TRBJ1-2 TRBV12-3/TRBV12-4 CASSLGTDYGYTF TGTGCCAGCAGTTTAGGCACGGACTATGGCTACACCTTC
TRBD2 few TRBJ2-6 TRBV7-2 CASSLDSGPPSGANVLTF TGTGCCAGCAGCTTAGATAGCGGGCCTCCGTCTGGGGCCAACGTCCTGACTTTC
TRBD2 - TRBJ2-1 TRBV28 CASSLPTPQGLAYNEQFF TGTGCCAGCAGTTTACCTACCCCCCAGGGACTAGCTTACAATGAGCAGTTCTTC
TRBD2 - TRBJ2-1 TRBV5-4 CASSLGGRSAYNEQFF TGTGCCAGCAGCTTAGGCGGGAGGTCGGCCTACAATGAGCAGTTCTTC
TRBD2 - TRBJ2-1 TRBV5-1 CASSLTGTTILNEQFF TGCGCCAGCAGCTTGACCGGGACTACTATTCTCAATGAGCAGTTCTTC
- - TRBJ2-7 TRBV5-6 CASSFTVGAREQYF TGTGCCAGCAGCTTTACCGTGGGGGCTCGCGAGCAGTACTTC
- - TRBJ1-2 TRBV6-5 CASSNRRIYGYTF TGTGCCAGCAGTAACCGGCGGATCTATGGCTACACCTTC
- - TRBJ1-4 TRBV19 CASSNPTGSNEKLFF TGTGCCAGTAGTAATCCTACAGGCTCTAATGAAAAACTGTTTTTT
- once TRBJ2-2 TRBV13 CASSFPSETNTGELFF TGTGCCAGCAGCTTCCCGAGCGAGACGAACACCGGGGAGCTGTTTTTT
- - TRBJ2-1 TRBV7-9 CASSLGRIDYNEQFF TGTGCCAGCAGCTTAGGGCGGATCGACTACAATGAGCAGTTCTTC
TRBD1 - TRBJ1-2 TRBV2 CASSRQGTNYGYTF TGTGCCAGCAGTCGACAGGGGACTAACTATGGCTACACCTTC
TRBD1 - TRBJ2-1 TRBV5-4 CASSLGQGMGNEQFF TGTGCCAGCAGCTTAGGACAGGGGATGGGGAATGAGCAGTTCTTC
- - TRBJ2-1 TRBV7-9 CTYRVEAGNEQFF TGTACCTATCGGGTCGAGGCTGGCAATGAGCAGTTCTTC
- - TRBJ2-1 TRBV28 CASITPTEYNEQFF TGTGCCAGCATCACTCCTACGGAGTACAATGAGCAGTTCTTC
TRBD2 - TRBJ2-7 TRBV5-1 CASSQTSGTSSEQYF TGCGCCAGCAGCCAAACCTCCGGGACTAGCAGCGAGCAGTACTTC
- - TRBJ2-3 TRBV6-4 CASRAPSTDTQYF TGTGCCAGCAGAGCCCCCTCGACAGATACGCAGTATTTT
- - TRBJ1-2 TRBV6-8 CASSSGGRRGGYTF TGTGCCAGCAGTTCCGGGGGGCGCCGGGGAGGCTACACCTTC
TRBD1 - TRBJ2-7 TRBV7-2 CASSRDRGSYEQYF TGTGCCAGCAGCCGGGACAGGGGAAGTTACGAGCAGTACTTC
- - TRBJ1-1 TRBV28 CASRAGTQNTEAFF TGTGCCAGCCGGGCGGGCACCCAGAACACTGAAGCTTTCTTT
TRBD1 - TRBJ1-2 TRBV29-1 CSVESQGARYPARGYTF TGCAGCGTTGAGTCACAGGGGGCTAGATACCCTGCTAGGGGCTACACCTTC
TRBD1 - TRBJ2-7 TRBV28 CAGGSGQGSSYEQYF TGTGCTGGGGGGTCTGGACAGGGGAGCTCCTACGAGCAGTACTTC
- - TRBJ2-5 TRBV27 CATKKSRQETQYF TGTGCCACCAAGAAGAGCCGACAAGAGACCCAGTACTTC
- many TRBJ2-1 TRBV15 CATSGGGSKNEQFF TGTGCCACCAGCGGGGGCGGGAGTAAGAATGAGCAGTTCTTC
TRBD1 once TRBJ1-2 TRBV5-5 CASSLAPGQGGNGYTF TGTGCCAGCAGCTTGGCACCGGGACAGGGGGGGAATGGCTACACCTTC
TRBD1 - TRBJ1-2 TRBV6-2/TRBV6-3 CASSSDDRALFNYGYTF TGTGCCAGCAGCTCCGACGACAGGGCCCTTTTTAACTATGGCTACACCTTC
- - TRBJ1-5 TRBV28 CASSLLFNQPQHF TGTGCCAGCAGTTTACTATTCAATCAGCCCCAGCATTTT
- few TRBJ2-7 TRBV21-1 CASSKGLAGVPYEQYF TGTGCCAGCAGCAAAGGACTAGCGGGTGTACCCTACGAGCAGTACTTC
TRBD2 - TRBJ2-7 TRBV5-1 CASRPILAGAHEQYF TGCGCCAGCAGGCCGATTCTAGCGGGAGCTCACGAGCAGTACTTC
- - TRBJ2-1 TRBV9 CASSSGQSSYNEQFF TGTGCCAGCAGCTCAGGACAAAGCTCCTACAATGAGCAGTTCTTC
TRBD2 - TRBJ2-7 TRBV9 CASSVGTSETYEQYF TGTGCCAGCAGCGTAGGGACTAGCGAGACCTACGAGCAGTACTTC
- - TRBJ1-6 TRBV6-5 CASSYSPLGTRNALHF TGTGCCAGCAGTTACTCCCCCCTGGGGACACGGAATGCCCTCCACTTT
TRBD1 few TRBJ1-1 TRBV5-8 CASSFRDRGPTEAFF TGTGCCAGCAGCTTCCGGGACAGGGGTCCCACTGAAGCTTTCTTT
TRBD2 - TRBJ2-3 TRBV6-4 CASSLSASGSDTQYF TGTGCCAGCAGTCTTTCGGCTAGCGGATCAGATACGCAGTATTTT
- - TRBJ1-3 TRBV30 CARSPDSNSGNTIYF TGTGCCCGGAGCCCGGACAGCAACTCTGGAAACACCATATATTTT
- - TRBJ2-1 TRBV19 CASSMPGDSYRSEQFF TGTGCCAGTAGTATGCCGGGGGACAGCTATCGTAGTGAGCAGTTCTTC
- once TRBJ1-2 TRBV25-1 CASSENEGDYGYTF TGTGCCAGCAGTGAAAATGAAGGAGACTATGGCTACACCTTC
- - TRBJ2-5 TRBV29-1 CSVEDTGSQETQYF TGCAGCGTTGAAGATACCGGGAGTCAAGAGACCCAGTACTTC